A single sample is the source of the 9 T cell receptor beta chains below, sequenced in a study of blood T cell repertoires in COVID-19. Only in-frame clones appear in the TCRdb table, and some are missing; sequencing was by immunoSEQ multiplex PCR. The sample records 200,000 to 300,000 clones, approximately 78% being singletons. The sequenced sample consisted of peripheral blood. These receptors all stem from a woman younger than 30 with acute or convalescent COVID-19.

V usage is TRBV28 and J usage is TRBJ2-2, with 7 positions matching TRBD2. The CDR3 is 18 amino acids. The J segment lost 6 bases and the V segment lost 3 bases, leaving 16 bases of the junction unmatched. Germline V gene data show CDR1 as MDHEN and CDR2 as SYDVKM. CDR3 nucleotides: TGTGCCAGCAGTTTGACCAGACATCCGGGACTACGGTCCGGGGAGCTGTTTTTT. Translated, it gives CASSLTRHPGLRSGELFF.

The rearrangement uses TRBV7-9 and TRBJ1-6, with TRBD1 matching 9 bases. Germline V gene data show CDR1 as SEHNR and CDR2 as FQNEAQ (reference sequence). J was trimmed by 9 bases and V by 3 bases; bases with no gene match: 3. The CDR3 length is 14 residues. The CDR3 protein is CASSLGQGSSPLHF. As DNA, the CDR3 is TGTGCCAGCAGCTTGGGACAGGGAAGTTCACCCCTCCACTTT. The entire variable domain, with the rest obtained from reference TRBV7-9 and TRBJ1-6, is as follows: DTGVSQNPRHKITKRGQNVTFRCDPISEHNRLYWYRQTLGQGPEFLTYFQNEAQLEKSRLLSDRFSAERPKGSFSTLEIQRTEQGDSAMYLCASSLGQGSSPLHFGNGTRLTVT.

V gene TRBV14 combines with J gene TRBJ2-7; 10 nucleotides line up with TRBD2. Per the germline V gene, CDR1 is SGHDN and CDR2 is FVKESK. CDR3 length: 17 residues. J was trimmed by 4 bases and V by 0 bases; bases with no gene match: 9. CDR3 residues: CASSQDSSASGRYEQYF. CDR3 nucleotides: TGTGCCAGCAGCCAAGATTCTAGTGCTAGCGGGAGATACGAGCAGTACTTC.

This sequence joins TRBV29-1 and TRBJ2-3; D perhaps matches TRBD1 (6 bases). Between the trimmed V and J ends, which lost 7 bases and 0 bases, there was a span of 8 bases. From germline, CDR1 is SQVTM and CDR2 ANQGSEA. There are 12 residues in the CDR3. CDR3 coding DNA: TGCAGCGGGCAGGGGAGCACAGATACGCAGTATTTT. This encodes CSGQGSTDTQYF.

The gene calls are TRBV11-2 and TRBJ1-4, with 7 bases identical to TRBD1. Germline-derived CDR1 and CDR2 are SGHAT and FQNNGV. The CDR3 covers 15 residues. J gave up 7 bases and V 6 bases, and 11 bases lay outside the gene matches. In DNA form, the CDR3 reads TGTGCCAGCAGTTCGAAGACAGGGAGCAGTGAAAAACTGTTTTTT. It codes for CASSSKTGSSEKLFF.

The chain is built from TRBV11-2 and TRBJ2-5, with D maybe TRBD1 (6 bases). The CDR3 extends over 17 amino acids. CDR1 SGHAT and CDR2 FQNNGV come from the germline V gene. V lost 6 bases and J lost 2, with 22 bases in between. The CDR3 bases are TGTGCCAGCAGGGGTATCAGGGGCGGACCCACGCAAGAGACCCAGTACTTC. It yields the protein CASRGIRGGPTQETQYF.

The rearrangement joins TRBV7-3 to TRBJ1-5; D is ambiguous. This CDR3 region has 13 residues. V lost 3 bases and J lost 3, with 6 bases in between. Germline loops: CDR1 SGHTA, CDR2 FQGTGA. For the CDR3, the DNA is TGTGCCAGCAGCTTGGCCCCCAATCAGCCCCAGCATTTT. This sequence encodes CASSLAPNQPQHF.

V gene TRBV30 combines with J gene TRBJ2-1, with D possibly being TRBD2 (5 bases). The CDR3 length is 14 residues. V was clipped by 1 base and J by 1 base, with 8 bases between them. Germline assignment: CDR1 GTSNPN and CDR2 SVGIG (reference sequence). DNA for the CDR3: TGTGCCTGGAGTGAACTAGGTTCCTACAATGAGCAGTTCTTC. Amino acid sequence: CAWSELGSYNEQFF.

The chain employs TRBV7-3 and TRBJ2-7, with D possibly matching TRBD2 (6 bases). Per the germline V gene, CDR1 is SGHTA and CDR2 is FQGTGA. This CDR3 has 14 residues. The V gene lost 6 bases and the J gene lost 5 bases, with 17 bases spanning the gap. The chain's CDR3 is CASSPTGGGDEQYF. The CDR3 DNA reads TGTGCCAGCAGTCCTACAGGCGGAGGGGACGAGCAGTACTTC. Complete variable domain (other parts from reference TRBV7-3 and TRBJ2-7): GAGVSQTPSNKVTEKGKYVELRCDPISGHTALYWYRQSLGQGPEFLIYFQGTGAADDSGLPNDRFFAVRPEGSVSTLKIQRTERGDSAVYLCASSPTGGGDEQYFGPGTRLTVT.